The text below deals with one T cell receptor beta chain. These data belong to a study of T cells in Graves' hyperthyroidism and ophthalmopathy. V was cut by 3 bases and J by 8 bases, with 8 bases left in between. Germline V gene sequence: CDR1 SGHTA, CDR2 FQGTGA. This CDR3 region has 13 residues. Amplification yielded TCR beta CDR3 regions, with RNA transcripts as the source. Researchers ran a first-round RT-PCR on the TCR CDR3 using the HTBI primer set. Each CDR3 protein gets one entry after TCRdb re-called the multiplex PCR reads with MiXCR. Among about 420,000 distinct CDR3 sequences listed, about a sixth were seen once.

The chain recombines TRBV7-3 with TRBJ1-6; the D is unclear. The origin of this receptor is a woman aged 18-35 years with Graves' hyperthyroidism. The source material was blood. The DNA of the CDR3 is TGTGCCAGCAGCTTTCGGGAGGATTCACCCCTCCACTTT. Residues: CASSFREDSPLHF.